This T cell receptor beta chain emerged from a study of blood T cell repertoires in COVID-19. V shed 8 bases and J shed 5 bases, with 13 bases lying between them. CDR1 and CDR2 from the germline V gene are SNHLY and FYNNEI. This CDR3 is built from 13 residues. In the source study's methods: Nucleated cell counts were estimated from reference gene primer amplification. Produced via immunoSEQ multiplex PCR; TCRdb's table is partial and in-frame only. V and J calls plus clone size are reproduced from that table; the DNA served to infer D and trimming. The sample records tens of thousands of clones, 90% to 95% being singletons.

The rearrangement uses TRBV2 and TRBJ1-5, with D maybe TRBD1 (6 bases). Sequenced material: peripheral blood. This clonotype originated in a woman aged 50 to 60 in a cohort sampled during active COVID-19. DNA of the CDR3: TGTGCCAGCGGCCCGGACAGTCATCAGCCCCAGCATTTT. Encoded protein: CASGPDSHQPQHF.